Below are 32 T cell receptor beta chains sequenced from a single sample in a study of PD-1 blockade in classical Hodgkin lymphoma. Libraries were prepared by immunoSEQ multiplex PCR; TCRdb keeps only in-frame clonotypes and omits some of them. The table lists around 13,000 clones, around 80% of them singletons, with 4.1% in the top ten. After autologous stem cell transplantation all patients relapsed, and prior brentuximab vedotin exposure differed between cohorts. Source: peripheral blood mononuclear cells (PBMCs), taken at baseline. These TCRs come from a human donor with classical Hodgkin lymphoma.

The DNA for the CDR3 is TGTGCCAGCAGTGGGGACTATGGCTACACCTTC. It yields the protein CASSGDYGYTF. This rearrangement joins TRBV2 to TRBJ1-2; no clear D gene. The germline V gene encodes CDR1 SNHLY and CDR2 FYNNEI. The CDR3 runs to 11 residues. Trimming left V 4 bases short and J 3 bases short, with 3 bases between.

CDR3 amino acids: CASTGSGANVLTF. For the CDR3, the DNA is TGTGCCAGTACAGGCTCTGGGGCCAACGTCCTGACTTTC. The rearrangement links TRBV7-7 to TRBJ2-6, with a weak D call TRBD1 (5 bases). V was trimmed by 9 bases and J by 0 bases, leaving 6 bases between them. This CDR3 is built from 13 residues. The germline CDR1 and CDR2 sequences are SSHAT and FNYEAQ (reference sequence).

The CDR3 nucleotides read TGCGCCAGCAGCTCCATGGGGTTCGAGACAGGGGCGCTCTCCGAGCAGTACTTC. Translated: CASSSMGFETGALSEQYF. The V and J genes are TRBV5-1 and TRBJ2-7, with TRBD1 identical over 8 bases. The V and J ends lost 3 bases and 6 bases, in that order; junction bases with no gene match: 20. The CDR3 consists of 18 residues. Germline lookup yields CDR1 SGHRS and CDR2 YFSETQ. The entire variable domain, with the rest obtained from reference TRBV5-1 and TRBJ2-7, is as follows: KAGVTQTPRYLIKTRGQQVTLSCSPISGHRSVSWYQQTPGQGLQFLFEYFSETQRNKGNFPGRFSGRQFSNSRSEMNVSTLELGDSALYLCASSSMGFETGALSEQYFGPGTRLTVT.

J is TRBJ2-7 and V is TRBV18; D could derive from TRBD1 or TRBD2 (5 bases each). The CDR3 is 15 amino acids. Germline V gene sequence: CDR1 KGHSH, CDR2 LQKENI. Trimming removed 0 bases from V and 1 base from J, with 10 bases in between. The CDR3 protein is CASSPPGPISYEQYF. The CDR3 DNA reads TGTGCCAGCTCACCACCGGGACCTATTTCCTACGAGCAGTACTTC.

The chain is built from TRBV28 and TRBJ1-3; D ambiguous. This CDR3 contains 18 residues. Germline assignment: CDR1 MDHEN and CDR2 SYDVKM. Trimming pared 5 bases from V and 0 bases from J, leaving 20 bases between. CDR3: CASSPAPAVGYSGNTIYF. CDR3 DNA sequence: TGTGCCAGCAGTCCCGCCCCGGCAGTCGGGTACTCTGGAAACACCATATATTTT.

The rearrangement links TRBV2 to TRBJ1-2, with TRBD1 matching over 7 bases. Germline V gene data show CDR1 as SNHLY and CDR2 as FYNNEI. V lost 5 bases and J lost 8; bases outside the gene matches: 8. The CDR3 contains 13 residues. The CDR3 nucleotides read TGTGCCAGCAGTTATGACAGGGTGCAGGGCTACACCTTC. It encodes CASSYDRVQGYTF.

In DNA, the CDR3 is TGCGCCAGCAGCCCTGCGTTGGAAAGCTCCTACGAGCAGTACTTC. Protein: CASSPALESSYEQYF. The chain combines TRBV4-1 with TRBJ2-7; D gene unclear. Germline CDR1 reads MGHRA; CDR2 reads YSYEKL. Trimming pared 4 bases from V and 0 bases from J, leaving 13 bases between. The CDR3 extends over 15 amino acids.

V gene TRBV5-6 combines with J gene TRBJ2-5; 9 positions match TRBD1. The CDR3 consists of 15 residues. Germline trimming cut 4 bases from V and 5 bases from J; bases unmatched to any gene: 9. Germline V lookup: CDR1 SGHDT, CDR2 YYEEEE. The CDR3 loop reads CASSTQTGGSETQYF. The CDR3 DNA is TGTGCCAGCAGCACCCAAACAGGGGGCTCGGAGACCCAGTACTTC. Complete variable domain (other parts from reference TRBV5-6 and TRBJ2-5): DAGVTQSPTHLIKTRGQQVTLRCSPKSGHDTVSWYQQALGQGPQFIFQYYEEEERQRGNFPDRFSGHQFPNYSSELNVNALLLGDSALYLCASSTQTGGSETQYFGPGTRLLVL.

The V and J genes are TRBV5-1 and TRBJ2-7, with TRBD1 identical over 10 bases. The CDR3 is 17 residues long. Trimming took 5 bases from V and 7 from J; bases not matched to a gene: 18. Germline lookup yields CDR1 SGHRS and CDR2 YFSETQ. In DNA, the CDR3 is TGCGCCAGCAGGTCCGGGACAGGGGTCCTCGATACGCGGGAGCAGTACTTC. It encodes CASRSGTGVLDTREQYF.

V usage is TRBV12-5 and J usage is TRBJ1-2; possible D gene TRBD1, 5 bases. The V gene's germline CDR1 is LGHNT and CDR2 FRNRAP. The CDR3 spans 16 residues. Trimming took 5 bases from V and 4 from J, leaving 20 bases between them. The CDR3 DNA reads TGTGCTAGTGGTCTCATGCTGCAGGGAAAGACCTATGGCTACACCTTC. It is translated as CASGLMLQGKTYGYTF.

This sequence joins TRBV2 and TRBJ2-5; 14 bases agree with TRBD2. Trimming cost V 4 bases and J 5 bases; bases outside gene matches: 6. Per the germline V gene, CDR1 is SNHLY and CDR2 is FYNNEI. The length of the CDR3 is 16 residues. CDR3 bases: TGTGCCAGCAGTGTCGGACTAGCGGGGGGTAGGGAGACCCAGTACTTC. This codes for CASSVGLAGGRETQYF. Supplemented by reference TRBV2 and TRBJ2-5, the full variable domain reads EPEVTQTPSHQVTQMGQEVILRCVPISNHLYFYWYRQILGQKVEFLVSFYNNEISEKSEIFDDQFSVERPDGSNFTLKIRSTKLEDSAMYFCASSVGLAGGRETQYFGPGTRLLVL.

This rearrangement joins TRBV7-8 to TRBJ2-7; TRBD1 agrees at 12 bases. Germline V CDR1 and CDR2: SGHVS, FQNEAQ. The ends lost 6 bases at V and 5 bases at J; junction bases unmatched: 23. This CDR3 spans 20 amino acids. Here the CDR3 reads CASRLKFLGTGGAHGDEQYF. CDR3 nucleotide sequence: TGTGCCAGCAGGTTAAAATTCTTAGGGACAGGGGGCGCCCACGGGGACGAGCAGTACTTC.

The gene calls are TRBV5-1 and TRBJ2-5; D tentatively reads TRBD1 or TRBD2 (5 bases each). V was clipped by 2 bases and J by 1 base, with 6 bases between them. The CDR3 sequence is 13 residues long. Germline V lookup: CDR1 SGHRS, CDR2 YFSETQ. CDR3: CASSLGTQETQYF. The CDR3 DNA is TGCGCCAGCAGCTTAGGGACCCAAGAGACCCAGTACTTC. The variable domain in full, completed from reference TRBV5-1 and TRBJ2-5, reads KAGVTQTPRYLIKTRGQQVTLSCSPISGHRSVSWYQQTPGQGLQFLFEYFSETQRNKGNFPGRFSGRQFSNSRSEMNVSTLELGDSALYLCASSLGTQETQYFGPGTRLLVL.

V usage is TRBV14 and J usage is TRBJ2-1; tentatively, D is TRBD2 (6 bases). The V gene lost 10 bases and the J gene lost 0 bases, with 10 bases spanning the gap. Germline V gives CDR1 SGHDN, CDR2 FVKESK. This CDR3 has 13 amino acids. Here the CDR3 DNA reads TGTGCCACCGGACTATCCTCCTACAATGAGCAGTTCTTC. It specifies CATGLSSYNEQFF.

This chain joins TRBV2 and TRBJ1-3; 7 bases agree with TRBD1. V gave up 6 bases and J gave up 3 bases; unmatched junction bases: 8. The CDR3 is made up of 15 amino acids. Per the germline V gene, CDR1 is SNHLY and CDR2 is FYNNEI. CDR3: CASRGYRGGGNTIYF. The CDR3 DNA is TGTGCCAGCAGAGGATACAGGGGCGGTGGAAACACCATATATTTT. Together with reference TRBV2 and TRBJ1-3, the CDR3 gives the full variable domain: EPEVTQTPSHQVTQMGQEVILRCVPISNHLYFYWYRQILGQKVEFLVSFYNNEISEKSEIFDDQFSVERPDGSNFTLKIRSTKLEDSAMYFCASRGYRGGGNTIYFGEGSWLTVV.

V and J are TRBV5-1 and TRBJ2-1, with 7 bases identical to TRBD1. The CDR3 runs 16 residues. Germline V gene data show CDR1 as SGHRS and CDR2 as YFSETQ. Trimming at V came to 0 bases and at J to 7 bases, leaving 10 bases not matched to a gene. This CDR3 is CASSLGGQPLLNEQFF. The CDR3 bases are TGCGCCAGCAGCTTGGGGGGACAGCCTCTACTGAATGAGCAGTTCTTC.

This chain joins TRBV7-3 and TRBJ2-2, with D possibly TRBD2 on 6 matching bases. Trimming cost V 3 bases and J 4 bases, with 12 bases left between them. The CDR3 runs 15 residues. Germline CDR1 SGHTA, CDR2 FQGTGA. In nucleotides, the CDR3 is TGTGCCAGCAGCTTGACTAGTATGGGCACCGGGGAGCTGTTTTTT. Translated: CASSLTSMGTGELFF.

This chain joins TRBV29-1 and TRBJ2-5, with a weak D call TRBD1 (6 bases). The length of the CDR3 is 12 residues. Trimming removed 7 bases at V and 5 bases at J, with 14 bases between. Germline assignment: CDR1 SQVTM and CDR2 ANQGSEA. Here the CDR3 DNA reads TGCAGCGCCTCCTCAGGGGCCGAGACCCAGTACTTC. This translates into CSASSGAETQYF.

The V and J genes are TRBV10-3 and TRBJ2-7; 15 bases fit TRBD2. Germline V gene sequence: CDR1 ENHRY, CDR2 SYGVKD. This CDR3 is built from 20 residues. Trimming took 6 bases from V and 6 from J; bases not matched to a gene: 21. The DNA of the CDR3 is TGTGCCATCAGCCCTCGGGAGCCGGGACTAGCGGGAGGCAAGAGGTCCGAGCAGTACTTC. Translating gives CAISPREPGLAGGKRSEQYF.

The CDR3 DNA reads as TGTGCCAGTAGTATTCTAGCGGGAGTGGAGACCCAGTACTTC. Protein: CASSILAGVETQYF. This chain connects TRBV19 to TRBJ2-5, with TRBD2 identical over 10 bases. V gave up 3 bases and J gave up 5 bases; unmatched junction bases: 3. Germline loops: CDR1 LNHDA, CDR2 SQIVND (reference sequence). CDR3 size: 14 residues. Looking up the rest from reference TRBV19 and TRBJ2-5 gives the full variable domain: DGGITQSPKYLFRKEGQNVTLSCEQNLNHDAMYWYRQDPGQGLRLIYYSQIVNDFQKGDIAEGYSVSREKKESFPLTVTSAQKNPTAFYLCASSILAGVETQYFGPGTRLLVL.

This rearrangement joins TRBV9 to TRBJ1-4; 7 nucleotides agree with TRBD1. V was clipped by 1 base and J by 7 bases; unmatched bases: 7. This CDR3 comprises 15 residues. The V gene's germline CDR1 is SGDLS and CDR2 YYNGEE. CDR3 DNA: TGTGCCAGCAGCGTAATGACAGGGAGTGTTGAAAAACTGTTTTTT. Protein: CASSVMTGSVEKLFF. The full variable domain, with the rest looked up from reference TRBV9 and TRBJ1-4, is DSGVTQTPKHLITATGQRVTLRCSPRSGDLSVYWYQQSLDQGLQFLIQYYNGEERAKGNILERFSAQQFPDLHSELNLSSLELGDSALYFCASSVMTGSVEKLFFGSGTQLSVL.

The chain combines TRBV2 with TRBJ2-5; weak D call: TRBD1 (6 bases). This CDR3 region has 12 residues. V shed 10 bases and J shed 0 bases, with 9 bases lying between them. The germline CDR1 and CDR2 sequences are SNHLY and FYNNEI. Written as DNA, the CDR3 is TGTGCCACCCGGACAGACCAAGAGACCCAGTACTTC. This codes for CATRTDQETQYF.

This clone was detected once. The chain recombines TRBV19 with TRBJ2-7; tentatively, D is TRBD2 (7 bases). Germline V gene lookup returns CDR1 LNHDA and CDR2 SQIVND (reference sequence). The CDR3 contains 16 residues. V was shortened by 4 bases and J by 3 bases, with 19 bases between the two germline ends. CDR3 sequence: CASSRSAGGAFYEQYF. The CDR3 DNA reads TGTGCCAGTAGTAGATCCGCTGGGGGGGCCTTCTACGAGCAGTACTTC.

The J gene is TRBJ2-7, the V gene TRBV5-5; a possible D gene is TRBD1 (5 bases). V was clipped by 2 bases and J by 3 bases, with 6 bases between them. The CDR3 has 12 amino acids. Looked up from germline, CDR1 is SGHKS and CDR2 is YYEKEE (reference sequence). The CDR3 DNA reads TGTGCCAGCAGCTTAGGGGTCTACGAGCAGTACTTC. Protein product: CASSLGVYEQYF.

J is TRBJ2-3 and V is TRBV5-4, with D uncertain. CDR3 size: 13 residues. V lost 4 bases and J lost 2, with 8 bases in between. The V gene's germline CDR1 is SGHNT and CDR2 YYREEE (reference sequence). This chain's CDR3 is CASSVDPTDTQYF. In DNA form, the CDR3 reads TGTGCCAGCAGCGTTGACCCCACAGATACGCAGTATTTT. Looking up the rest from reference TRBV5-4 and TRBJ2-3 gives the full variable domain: ETGVTQSPTHLIKTRGQQVTLRCSSQSGHNTVSWYQQALGQGPQFIFQYYREEENGRGNFPPRFSGLQFPNYSSELNVNALELDDSALYLCASSVDPTDTQYFGPGTRLTVL.

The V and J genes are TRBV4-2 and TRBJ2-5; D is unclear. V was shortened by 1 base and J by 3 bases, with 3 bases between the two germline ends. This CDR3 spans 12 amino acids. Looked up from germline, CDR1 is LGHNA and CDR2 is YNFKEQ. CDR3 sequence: CASSQVEETQYF. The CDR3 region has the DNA TGTGCCAGCAGCCAAGTCGAAGAGACCCAGTACTTC.

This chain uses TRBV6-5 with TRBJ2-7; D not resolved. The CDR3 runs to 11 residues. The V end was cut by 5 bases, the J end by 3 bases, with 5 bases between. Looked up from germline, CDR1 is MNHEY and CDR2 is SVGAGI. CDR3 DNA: TGTGCCAGCAGTGAATTCTACGAGCAGTACTTC. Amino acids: CASSEFYEQYF.

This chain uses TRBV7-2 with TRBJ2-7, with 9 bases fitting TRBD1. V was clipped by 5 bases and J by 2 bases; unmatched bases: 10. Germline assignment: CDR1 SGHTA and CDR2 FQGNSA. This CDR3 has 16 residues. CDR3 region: CASSSGSGTGTYEQYF. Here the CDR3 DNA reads TGTGCCAGCAGCAGTGGCTCCGGGACAGGGACCTACGAGCAGTACTTC.

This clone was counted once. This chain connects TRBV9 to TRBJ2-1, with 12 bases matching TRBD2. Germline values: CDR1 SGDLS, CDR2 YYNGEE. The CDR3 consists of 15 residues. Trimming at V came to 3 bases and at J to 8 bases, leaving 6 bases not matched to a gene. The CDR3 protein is CASSGELAGGHEQFF. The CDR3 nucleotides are TGTGCCAGCAGCGGGGAACTAGCGGGGGGACATGAGCAGTTCTTC. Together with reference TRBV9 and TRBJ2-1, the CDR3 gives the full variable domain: DSGVTQTPKHLITATGQRVTLRCSPRSGDLSVYWYQQSLDQGLQFLIQYYNGEERAKGNILERFSAQQFPDLHSELNLSSLELGDSALYFCASSGELAGGHEQFFGPGTRLTVL.

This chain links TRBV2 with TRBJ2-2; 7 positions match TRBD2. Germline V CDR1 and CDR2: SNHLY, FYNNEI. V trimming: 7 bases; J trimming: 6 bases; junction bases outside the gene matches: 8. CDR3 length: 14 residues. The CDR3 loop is CASKGGSWSGELFF. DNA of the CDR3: TGTGCCAGCAAGGGCGGGAGTTGGTCCGGGGAGCTGTTTTTT.

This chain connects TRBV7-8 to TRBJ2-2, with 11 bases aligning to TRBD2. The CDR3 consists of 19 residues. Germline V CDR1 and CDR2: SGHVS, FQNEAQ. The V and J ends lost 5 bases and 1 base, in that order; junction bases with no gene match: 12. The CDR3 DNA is TGTGCCAGCAGCCCGCTAGCGGGGGGCTATAATAAGAACACCGGGGAGCTGTTTTTT. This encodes CASSPLAGGYNKNTGELFF.

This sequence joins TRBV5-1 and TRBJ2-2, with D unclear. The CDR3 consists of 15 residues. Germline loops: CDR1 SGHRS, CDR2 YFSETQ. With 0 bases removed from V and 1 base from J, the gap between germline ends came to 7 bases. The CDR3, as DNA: TGCGCCAGCAGCTTGGCTCGGCAGAACACCGGGGAGCTGTTTTTT. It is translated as CASSLARQNTGELFF.